The 32 T cell receptor beta chains given below trace back to one sample, sequenced in a study of T cells in Graves' hyperthyroidism and ophthalmopathy. The TCR beta CDR3 regions underwent amplification using RNA transcripts as the source. An initial round of RT-PCR targeting the TCR CDR3 relied on the HTBI primer set. TCRdb fed the multiplex PCR reads into MiXCR, producing one record per CDR3 protein. This sample yields 200,000 to 250,000 distinct CDR3 sequences, of which about 25% are seen a single time; about a third belongs to the top ten. Sequencing was performed on blood. These receptors were obtained from a woman between 35 and 50 years old with Graves' ophthalmopathy.

The V call is TRBV3-1, the J call TRBJ2-2; D tentatively reads TRBD1 or TRBD2 (5 bases each). The germline gives CDR1 LGHDT, CDR2 YNNKEL (reference sequence). The V gene lost 1 base and the J gene lost 4 bases, with 10 bases spanning the gap. The CDR3 runs to 15 residues. The CDR3 coding sequence is TGTGCCAGCAGCCAAGTTGAGGGGACCACCGGGGAGCTGTTTTTT. It codes for CASSQVEGTTGELFF.

This clonotype was counted at least ten times. CDR3 in amino acids: CASSLRTSGNYEQYF. CDR3 nucleotide sequence: TGTGCCAGCAGTTTACGAACTAGCGGGAACTACGAGCAGTACTTC. The chain uses TRBV27 and TRBJ2-7; 10 nucleotides agree with TRBD2. Germline CDR1 reads MNHEY; CDR2 reads SMNVEV (reference sequence). After removal of 2 bases from V and 3 bases from J, the junction contained 4 bases not matched to a gene. The CDR3 consists of 15 residues.

This clonotype was recorded many times. V gene TRBV7-9 combines with J gene TRBJ1-2; weak D call: TRBD1 (5 bases). This CDR3 has 12 residues. Trimming took off 4 bases at V and 5 bases at J, with 8 bases between the two ends. Germline CDR1 reads SEHNR; CDR2 reads FQNEAQ (reference sequence). CDR3 loop: CASSSGGYGYTF. The CDR3 DNA reads TGTGCCAGCAGCTCCGGGGGGTATGGCTACACCTTC.

This clonotype was counted at least ten times. This rearrangement joins TRBV7-9 to TRBJ2-7; 8 bases are shared with TRBD1. J was trimmed by 1 base and V by 1 base; bases with no gene match: 3. This CDR3 has 15 residues. Germline-derived CDR1 and CDR2 are SEHNR and FQNEAQ (reference sequence). DNA for the CDR3: TGTGCCAGCAGCTTAGGGACAGGGCTTTCCTACGAGCAGTACTTC. It codes for CASSLGTGLSYEQYF.

This clonotype appeared many times. This may be a read error: a much more frequent sequence differs by one nucleotide. The chain joins TRBV30 to TRBJ1-1; TRBD1 agrees at 7 bases. The CDR3 extends over 14 amino acids. After removal of 3 bases from V and 0 bases from J, the junction contained 4 bases not matched to a gene. Germline V CDR1 and CDR2: GTSNPN, SVGIG (reference sequence). The CDR3 DNA reads TGTGCCTGGAGCGCCGGGACAGTGAACACTGAAGCTTTCTTT. Protein sequence: CAWSAGTVNTEAFF.

In its sample, this clonotype was seen many times. The CDR3 loop is CASSNELAGGPSYEQYF. CDR3 bases: TGTGCCAGCAGTAACGAACTAGCGGGAGGCCCTTCCTACGAGCAGTACTTC. The chain is built from TRBV6-4 and TRBJ2-7; 12 positions match TRBD2. V trimming: 5 bases; J trimming: 1 base; junction bases outside the gene matches: 9. Germline CDR1 reads MRHNA; CDR2 reads SNTAGT. CDR3 length equals 17 residues.

Many counts were recorded for this clonotype. In nucleotides, the CDR3 is TGCGCCAGCAGCTCGGGGTCCGGGGAGATTCGATACGAGCAGTACTTC. Its translation: CASSSGSGEIRYEQYF. The chain links TRBV5-1 to TRBJ2-7; the D gene is possibly TRBD2 (5 bases). The CDR3 extends over 16 amino acids. V was cut by 3 bases and J by 4 bases, with 20 bases left in between. The germline V gene encodes CDR1 SGHRS and CDR2 YFSETQ.

A few counts support this clonotype. The rearrangement links TRBV6-5 to TRBJ1-1, with D possibly being TRBD1 (6 bases). CDR3 size: 16 residues. Looked up from germline, CDR1 is MNHEY and CDR2 is SVGAGI. V shed 4 bases and J shed 1 base, with 16 bases lying between them. The CDR3 DNA reads as TGTGCCAGCAGTTTACCGATAACAGGGACGAACACTGAAGCTTTCTTT. It specifies CASSLPITGTNTEAFF.

This clonotype came up many times. The rearrangement uses TRBV6-5 and TRBJ2-5; 10 bases are shared with TRBD2. V lost 0 bases to trimming and J lost 5 bases; unmatched junction nucleotides: 6. Germline CDR1 is MNHEY and CDR2 is SVGAGI. This CDR3 has 16 residues. In nucleotides, the CDR3 is TGTGCCAGCAGTTACTCACTAGCGGGAACATATGAGACCCAGTACTTC. Its protein product is CASSYSLAGTYETQYF.

At least ten counts were recorded for this clonotype. The chain combines TRBV27 with TRBJ2-3, with TRBD1 matching over 8 bases. Losses at the gene ends were 2 bases for V and 2 bases for J; bases not matched to a gene: 3. Germline V lookup: CDR1 MNHEY, CDR2 SMNVEV (reference sequence). The CDR3 runs to 15 residues. CDR3 nucleotide sequence: TGTGCCAGCAGTTTAAGGACAGGGTTCACAGATACGCAGTATTTT. Protein product: CASSLRTGFTDTQYF.

In this sample, this clonotype turned up many times. This chain links TRBV7-2 with TRBJ2-7, with TRBD2 matching 13 bases. Germline V gene data show CDR1 as SGHTA and CDR2 as FQGNSA. V trimming: 1 base; J trimming: 1 base; junction bases outside the gene matches: 4. This CDR3 region has 17 residues. The CDR3 bases are TGTGCCAGCAGCTTAGGGACGGGACTAGCGGGATCCTACGAGCAGTACTTC. Translation: CASSLGTGLAGSYEQYF.

V is TRBV12-3 or TRBV12-4 and J is TRBJ1-3, with TRBD1 identical over 8 bases. This CDR3 is 15 amino acids long. The ends lost 6 bases at V and 3 bases at J; junction bases unmatched: 7. The chain's CDR3 is CASRRAGGYGNTIYF. CDR3 sequence (DNA): TGTGCCAGCAGGCGGGCAGGGGGCTATGGAAACACCATATATTTT.

This clonotype has ten or more counts. The chain carries TRBV7-2 and TRBJ2-5; TRBD1 matches at 11 bases. CDR1 is SGHTA, CDR2 FQGNSA, per germline. Unmatched junction bases numbered 3, after V lost 5 bases and J lost 1 base. This CDR3 is 15 amino acids long. The CDR3 DNA reads as TGTGCCAGCAGCACAGGGACAGGGGGCCAAGAGACCCAGTACTTC. Translating it yields CASSTGTGGQETQYF.

This clonotype was detected only a few times. It may be a read error: a sequence one base away is much more abundant. Because the CDR3 is missing its conserved closing phenylalanine or tryptophan, this is likely a read error. The chain couples TRBV20-1 to TRBJ1-1; 8 nucleotides align to TRBD1. Germline CDR1 and CDR2: DFQATT and SNEGSKA (reference sequence). The CDR3 consists of 18 residues. Trimming removed 0 bases from V and 3 bases from J; junction bases left unmatched: 15. CDR3 nucleotide sequence: TGCAGTGCTAGAGATCTTAGGACAGGGAGGTGGGTCGACACTGAAGCTTTCCTT. Its protein product is CSARDLRTGRWVDTEAFL.

The chain uses TRBV5-1 and TRBJ2-2; 8 nucleotides line up with TRBD1. With 4 bases clipped from V and 4 bases from J, the junction kept 3 bases outside the gene matches. The CDR3 consists of 14 residues. The germline gives CDR1 SGHRS, CDR2 YFSETQ. The CDR3 bases are TGCGCCAGCAGCACAGGACAGGGCACCGGGGAGCTGTTTTTT. Translation gives CASSTGQGTGELFF.

The chain recombines TRBV11-2 with TRBJ1-6; no clear D. Germline V CDR1 and CDR2: SGHAT, FQNNGV. Trimming took 3 bases from V and 5 from J, leaving 8 bases between them. The CDR3 runs to 14 residues. The CDR3 nucleotides are TGTGCCAGCAGCTTGACATCCGATAATTCACCCCTCCACTTT. As protein: CASSLTSDNSPLHF. Using reference TRBV11-2 and TRBJ1-6 for the parts outside the CDR3, the full variable domain is EAGVAQSPRYKIIEKRQSVAFWCNPISGHATLYWYQQILGQGPKLLIQFQNNGVVDDSQLPKDRFSAERLKGVDSTLKIQPAKLEDSAVYLCASSLTSDNSPLHFGNGTRLTVT.

This clonotype showed up just a few times. The rearrangement links TRBV12-3 or TRBV12-4 to TRBJ1-1; 10 nucleotides agree with TRBD1. The CDR3 loop spans 13 amino acids. With V trimmed by 7 bases and J by 11 bases, 10 bases remained unmatched. The CDR3 loop is CASTYGTGVMAFF. The CDR3 DNA reads TGTGCCAGCACCTACGGGACAGGGGTTATGGCTTTCTTT.

This clonotype was seen ten or more times. The chain carries TRBV6-4 and TRBJ2-7, with 7 bases identical to TRBD2. The CDR3 runs to 18 residues. Germline trimming cut 7 bases from V and 1 base from J; bases unmatched to any gene: 19. CDR1 MRHNA and CDR2 SNTAGT come from the germline V gene. The CDR3 spells CASTTRTFVASGSYEQYF. The CDR3 DNA reads as TGTGCCAGCACCACGCGTACCTTCGTGGCTAGCGGTTCCTACGAGCAGTACTTC.

This clonotype occurred many times. The V and J genes are TRBV5-1 and TRBJ1-1, with 8 nucleotides matching TRBD1. The germline V gene has CDR1 SGHRS and CDR2 YFSETQ. The CDR3 covers 14 residues. The V gene end was trimmed by 0 bases and the J gene end by 6 bases; junction bases not matched to a gene: 4. This CDR3 reads CASSLGKTGAEAFF. CDR3 nucleotides: TGCGCCAGCAGCTTGGGCAAGACAGGGGCTGAAGCTTTCTTT.

In DNA form, the CDR3 reads TGTGCCAGCAGCTCAGGGGCTCTTGGCAATCAGCCCCAGCATTTT. This translates into CASSSGALGNQPQHF. This chain uses TRBV6-1 with TRBJ1-5; perhaps TRBD1 as D (6 bases). The length of the CDR3 is 15 residues. Between the trimmed V and J ends, which lost 6 bases and 2 bases, there was a span of 14 bases. The germline V gene has CDR1 MNHNS and CDR2 SASEGT.

This clonotype was observed many times. In nucleotides, the CDR3 is TGTGCCATCAGTGACCGGAACACCGGGGAGCTGTTTTTT. It is translated as CAISDRNTGELFF. The gene calls are TRBV10-3 and TRBJ2-2; unclear D gene. This CDR3 comprises 13 residues. Deletions cut 3 bases from V and 1 base from J, with 3 bases between. Germline CDR1 is ENHRY and CDR2 is SYGVKD.

In its sample, this clonotype was seen many times. The chain recombines TRBV27 with TRBJ1-5; D is ambiguous. This CDR3 spans 14 amino acids. The V gene's germline CDR1 is MNHEY and CDR2 SMNVEV (reference sequence). Trimming removed 4 bases from V and 7 bases from J, with 14 bases in between. The CDR3 bases are TGTGCCAGCAGTTCCCACCCGGGAGCCCAGCCCCAGCATTTT. It yields the protein CASSSHPGAQPQHF.

This clonotype was detected many times. The chain carries TRBV12-3 or TRBV12-4 and TRBJ1-1; 7 nucleotides line up with TRBD1. CDR3 length: 16 amino acids. After removal of 4 bases from V and 2 bases from J, the junction contained 10 bases not matched to a gene. The CDR3 sequence: CASSSGQDGPNTEAFF. Here the CDR3 DNA reads TGTGCCAGCAGTTCCGGACAGGACGGTCCAAACACTGAAGCTTTCTTT.

The sample holds many counts of this clonotype. V and J are TRBV9 and TRBJ1-1; 7 bases fit TRBD1. J gave up 4 bases and V 0 bases, and 6 bases lay outside the gene matches. The CDR3 length is 15 residues. Per the germline V gene, CDR1 is SGDLS and CDR2 is YYNGEE. The CDR3 here is CASSVGRGPITEAFF. The CDR3 DNA is TGTGCCAGCAGCGTAGGGAGGGGGCCGATCACTGAAGCTTTCTTT.

The CDR3 DNA sequence: TGCGCCAGCAGCTTCGCAGGGCCTGGCTACACCTTC. Its protein product is CASSFAGPGYTF. The rearrangement joins TRBV5-1 to TRBJ1-2, with D perhaps TRBD1 (5 bases). V lost 2 bases to trimming and J lost 7 bases, with 9 bases between them. From germline, CDR1 is SGHRS and CDR2 YFSETQ. There are 12 residues in the CDR3.

The chain combines TRBV29-1 with TRBJ1-1; D possibly corresponds to TRBD1 (6 bases). This CDR3 comprises 12 residues. V lost 7 bases to trimming and J lost 0 bases, with 9 bases between them. The germline V gene encodes CDR1 SQVTM and CDR2 ANQGSEA. The CDR3 coding sequence is TGCAGCGGTGGGGGCATGAACACTGAAGCTTTCTTT. Protein: CSGGGMNTEAFF.

The sample holds many counts of this clonotype. The chain links TRBV28 to TRBJ2-4; D might be TRBD1 or TRBD2, each matching 5 bases. Germline V CDR1 and CDR2: MDHEN, SYDVKM. V lost 6 bases and J lost 3, with 18 bases in between. The length of the CDR3 is 16 residues. The chain's CDR3 is CASSPWETVGKNIQYF. The CDR3 DNA reads TGTGCCAGCAGCCCCTGGGAGACAGTAGGCAAAAACATTCAGTACTTC.

This clonotype was observed at least ten times. The rearrangement uses TRBV12-3 or TRBV12-4 and TRBJ2-3; no definite D call. CDR3 length: 14 residues. V lost 1 base to trimming and J lost 6 bases, with 11 bases between them. CDR3 residues: CASSLGGMSDTQYF. Here the CDR3 DNA reads TGTGCCAGCAGTTTAGGGGGTATGAGCGATACGCAGTATTTT.

The rearrangement joins TRBV2 to TRBJ2-7, with 7 bases aligning to TRBD2. Trimming at V came to 8 bases and at J to 1 base, leaving 5 bases not matched to a gene. The CDR3 has 13 amino acids. The germline V gene has CDR1 SNHLY and CDR2 FYNNEI. DNA for the CDR3: TGTGCCAGCGGCGGGAGTCATTCCTACGAGCAGTACTTC. This codes for CASGGSHSYEQYF.

V gene TRBV12-3 or TRBV12-4 combines with J gene TRBJ1-5; possible D gene TRBD1, 5 bases. The CDR3 loop spans 17 amino acids. V was trimmed by 6 bases and J by 0 bases, leaving 18 bases between them. The CDR3 region has the DNA TGTGCCAGCAGCCCGTGGGGGGGGACGGATAGCAATCAGCCCCAGCATTTT. Amino acid sequence: CASSPWGGTDSNQPQHF.

This clonotype has a count of ten or more. One end of the junction fails to match germline, which may point to a read error. This chain connects TRBV6-1 to TRBJ2-5; 10 nucleotides align to TRBD2. Per the germline V gene, CDR1 is MNHNS and CDR2 is SASEGT. This CDR3 is built from 12 residues. As DNA, the CDR3 is TGTGCCAGCGGACTAGCGGAAGAAACCCAGTACTTC. This translates into CASGLAEETQYF.

The chain has TRBV6-1 and TRBJ1-2, with D perhaps matching TRBD1 (5 bases). The CDR3 totals 11 residues. Per the germline V gene, CDR1 is MNHNS and CDR2 is SASEGT. V shed 6 bases and J shed 7 bases, with 9 bases lying between them. CDR3 amino acids: CASRGQSGYTF. The CDR3, as DNA: TGTGCCAGCAGAGGACAAAGTGGCTACACCTTC.